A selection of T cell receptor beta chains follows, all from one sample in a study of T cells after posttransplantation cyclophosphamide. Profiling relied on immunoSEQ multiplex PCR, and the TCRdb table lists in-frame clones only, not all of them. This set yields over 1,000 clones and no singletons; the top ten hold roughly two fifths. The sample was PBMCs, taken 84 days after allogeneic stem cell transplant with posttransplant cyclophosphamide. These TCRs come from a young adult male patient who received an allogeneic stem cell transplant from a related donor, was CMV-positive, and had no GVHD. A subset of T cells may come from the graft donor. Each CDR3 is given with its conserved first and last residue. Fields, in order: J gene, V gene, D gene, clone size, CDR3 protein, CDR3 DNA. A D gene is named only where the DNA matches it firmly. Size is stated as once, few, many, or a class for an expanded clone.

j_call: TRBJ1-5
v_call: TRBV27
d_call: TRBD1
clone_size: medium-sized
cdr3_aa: CASSLFLVDRVNQPQHF
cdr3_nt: TGTGCCAGCAGTTTATTCCTCGTGGACAGGGTGAATCAGCCCCAGCATTTT

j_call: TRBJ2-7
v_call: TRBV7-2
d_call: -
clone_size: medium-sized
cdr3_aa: CASSLRLDSYEQYF
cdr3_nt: TGTGCCAGCAGCCTCCGACTGGACTCCTACGAGCAGTACTTC

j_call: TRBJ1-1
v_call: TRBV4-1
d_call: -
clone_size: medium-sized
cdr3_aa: CASREDPQGFYTEAFF
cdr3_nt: TGCGCCAGCAGGGAAGACCCACAGGGCTTTTACACTGAAGCTTTCTTT

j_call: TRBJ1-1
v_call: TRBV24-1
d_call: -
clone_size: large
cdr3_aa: CATGNREGTEAFF
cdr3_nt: TGTGCCACCGGTAACAGGGAGGGAACTGAAGCTTTCTTT

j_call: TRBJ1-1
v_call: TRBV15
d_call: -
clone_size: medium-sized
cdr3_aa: CATGRGSDTEAFF
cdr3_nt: TGTGCCACCGGGAGGGGGTCGGACACTGAAGCTTTCTTT

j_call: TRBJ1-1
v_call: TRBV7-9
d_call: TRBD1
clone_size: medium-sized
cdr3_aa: CASSFPTGGKTEAFF
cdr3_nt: TGTGCCAGCAGCTTCCCCACAGGGGGAAAAACTGAAGCTTTCTTT

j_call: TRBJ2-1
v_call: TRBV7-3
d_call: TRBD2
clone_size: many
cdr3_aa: CASSLGVSTTSGSGNEQFF
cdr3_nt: TGTGCCAGCAGCCTAGGGGTGTCGACGACTAGCGGGAGCGGGAATGAGCAGTTCTTC

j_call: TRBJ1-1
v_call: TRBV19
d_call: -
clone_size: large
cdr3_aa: CASSLNSNTEAFF
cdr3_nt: TGTGCCAGTAGTCTTAACAGCAACACTGAAGCTTTCTTT